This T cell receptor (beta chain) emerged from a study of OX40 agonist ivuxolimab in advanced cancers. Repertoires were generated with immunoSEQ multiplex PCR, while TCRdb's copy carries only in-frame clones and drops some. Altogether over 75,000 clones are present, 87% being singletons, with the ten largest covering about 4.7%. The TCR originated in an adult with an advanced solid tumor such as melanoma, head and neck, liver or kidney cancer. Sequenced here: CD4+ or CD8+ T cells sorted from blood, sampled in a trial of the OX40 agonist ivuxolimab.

CDR3 sequence reads: CASSVGEFNTEAFF. The CDR3 nucleotides are TGTGCCAGCAGCGTTGGGGAGTTTAACACTGAAGCTTTCTTT. The V and J genes are TRBV9 and TRBJ1-1; the D is unclear. From germline, CDR1 is SGDLS and CDR2 YYNGEE. Trimming took 2 bases from V and 2 from J, leaving 10 bases between them. This CDR3 has 14 residues.